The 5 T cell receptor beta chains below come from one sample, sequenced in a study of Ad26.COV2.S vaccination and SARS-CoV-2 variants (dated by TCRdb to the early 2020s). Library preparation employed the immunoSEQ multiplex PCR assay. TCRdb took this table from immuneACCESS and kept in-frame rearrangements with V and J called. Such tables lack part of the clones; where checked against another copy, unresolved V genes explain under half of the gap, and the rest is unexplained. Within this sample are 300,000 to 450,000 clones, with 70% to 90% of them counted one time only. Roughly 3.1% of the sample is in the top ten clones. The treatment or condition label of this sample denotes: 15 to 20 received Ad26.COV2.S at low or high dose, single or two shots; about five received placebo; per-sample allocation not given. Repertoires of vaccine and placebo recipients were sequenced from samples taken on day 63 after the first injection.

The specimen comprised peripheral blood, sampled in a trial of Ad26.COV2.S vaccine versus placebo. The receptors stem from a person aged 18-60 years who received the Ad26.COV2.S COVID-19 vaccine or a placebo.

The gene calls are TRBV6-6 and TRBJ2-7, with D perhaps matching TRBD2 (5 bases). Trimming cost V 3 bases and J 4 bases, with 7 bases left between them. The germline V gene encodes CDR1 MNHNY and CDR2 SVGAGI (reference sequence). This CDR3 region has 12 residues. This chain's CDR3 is CASSYSEYEQYF. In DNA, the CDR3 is TGTGCCAGCAGTTATAGCGAGTACGAGCAGTACTTC.

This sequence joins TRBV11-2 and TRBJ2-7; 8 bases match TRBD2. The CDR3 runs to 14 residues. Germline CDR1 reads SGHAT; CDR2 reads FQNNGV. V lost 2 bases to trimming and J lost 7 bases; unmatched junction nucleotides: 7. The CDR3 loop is CASSLYREGREQYF. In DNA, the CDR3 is TGTGCCAGCAGCTTATACCGGGAGGGCCGGGAGCAGTACTTC.

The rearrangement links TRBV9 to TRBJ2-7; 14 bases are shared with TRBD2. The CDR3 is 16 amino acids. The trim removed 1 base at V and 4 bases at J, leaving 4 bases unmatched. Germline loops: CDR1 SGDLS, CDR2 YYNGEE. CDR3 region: CASSVTGTSGSYEQYF. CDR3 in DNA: TGTGCCAGCAGCGTAACCGGGACTAGCGGGAGTTACGAGCAGTACTTC. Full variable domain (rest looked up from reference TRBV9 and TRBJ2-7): DSGVTQTPKHLITATGQRVTLRCSPRSGDLSVYWYQQSLDQGLQFLIQYYNGEERAKGNILERFSAQQFPDLHSELNLSSLELGDSALYFCASSVTGTSGSYEQYFGPGTRLTVT.

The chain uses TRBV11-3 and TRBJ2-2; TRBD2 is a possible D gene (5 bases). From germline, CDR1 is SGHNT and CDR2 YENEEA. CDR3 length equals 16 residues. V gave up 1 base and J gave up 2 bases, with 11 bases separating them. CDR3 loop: CASSLAAGPNTGELFF. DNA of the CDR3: TGTGCCAGCAGCTTAGCTGCGGGTCCCAACACCGGGGAGCTGTTTTTT. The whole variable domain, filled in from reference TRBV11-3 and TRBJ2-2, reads EAGVVQSPRYKIIEKKQPVAFWCNPISGHNTLYWYLQNLGQGPELLIRYENEEAVDDSQLPKDRFSAERLKGVDSTLKIQPAELGDSAVYLCASSLAAGPNTGELFFGEGSRLTVL.

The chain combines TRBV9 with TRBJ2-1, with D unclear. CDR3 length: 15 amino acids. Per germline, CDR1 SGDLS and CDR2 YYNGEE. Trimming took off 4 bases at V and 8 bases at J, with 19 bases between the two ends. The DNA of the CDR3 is TGTGCCAGCAGCTCTTTAGGTTCGGGTCTTGATGAGCAGTTCTTC. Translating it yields CASSSLGSGLDEQFF.